Shown below are 25 T cell receptor beta chains from a single sample sequenced in a study of shared clonotypes between healthy human individuals. TCRdb's copy holds only in-frame clones and misses some; the assay was immunoSEQ multiplex PCR. The sample includes about 1 million clones, about 76% seen only once; the top ten take 1.4%. The sample taken for sequencing was memory CD4+ T cells sorted from blood. Subset here: CD45RA-negative fraction. All receptors derive from a man aged 18 to 30 in good health.

This chain joins TRBV28 and TRBJ2-7; 7 positions match TRBD1. This CDR3 has 15 residues. In germline, CDR1 is MDHEN, CDR2 SYDVKM. J was trimmed by 3 bases and V by 6 bases; bases with no gene match: 11. The CDR3 here is CASRPSGQTRYEQYF. In DNA form, the CDR3 reads TGTGCCAGCAGGCCTTCGGGACAGACCCGCTACGAGCAGTACTTC. Together with reference TRBV28 and TRBJ2-7, the CDR3 gives the full variable domain: DVKVTQSSRYLVKRTGEKVFLECVQDMDHENMFWYRQDPGLGLRLIYFSYDVKMKEKGDIPEGYSVSREKKERFSLILESASTNQTSMYLCASRPSGQTRYEQYFGPGTRLTVT.

This clone has only one observation. This chain joins TRBV2 and TRBJ2-5; 7 nucleotides line up with TRBD2. The CDR3 sequence is 13 residues long. Germline V gives CDR1 SNHLY, CDR2 FYNNEI. The V segment lost 4 bases and the J segment 13 bases; nucleotides outside the gene matches: 12. The CDR3 nucleotides read TGTGCCAGCAGTGTATATCGGGGGGAGTTTGGGTACTTC. This codes for CASSVYRGEFGYF.

DNA of the CDR3: TGTGCCACTATAGGGACAGGGGTATATGAGCAGTTCTTC. Translated, it gives CATIGTGVYEQFF. The V and J genes are TRBV19 and TRBJ2-1; 10 bases are a match to TRBD1. Trimming cost V 10 bases and J 8 bases; bases outside gene matches: 8. Per the germline V gene, CDR1 is LNHDA and CDR2 is SQIVND (reference sequence). The CDR3 contains 13 residues. The full variable domain, completed using reference TRBV19 and TRBJ2-1, is DGGITQSPKYLFRKEGQNVTLSCEQNLNHDAMYWYRQDPGQGLRLIYYSQIVNDFQKGDIAEGYSVSREKKESFPLTVTSAQKNPTAFYLCATIGTGVYEQFFGPGTRLTVL.

Details on this clone: Other DNA variants within this sample encode the same CDR3. The J gene is TRBJ1-5, the V gene TRBV6-1, with a weak D call TRBD1 (6 bases). V lost 5 bases to trimming and J lost 4 bases, with 15 bases between them. Germline CDR1 is MNHNS and CDR2 is SASEGT. This CDR3 is built from 15 residues. The CDR3 loop reads CASSSLTGLNQPQHF. CDR3 DNA sequence: TGTGCCAGCAGTTCCCTGACAGGCCTAAATCAGCCCCAGCATTTT.

Details on this clone: The sample holds other DNA sequences that translate to the same CDR3. This chain links TRBV4-3 with TRBJ2-1; no clear D. The V gene lost 0 bases and the J gene lost 10 bases, with 10 bases spanning the gap. The germline V gene encodes CDR1 LGHNA and CDR2 YSLEER. The CDR3 has 13 residues. The CDR3: CASSQDLGREQFF. The CDR3 nucleotides are TGCGCCAGCAGCCAAGACCTAGGGCGGGAGCAGTTCTTC.

This chain joins TRBV28 and TRBJ1-2; 8 bases are a match to TRBD1. This CDR3 comprises 14 residues. V shed 5 bases and J 5 bases; nucleotides not matched to a gene: 7. Germline CDR1 reads MDHEN; CDR2 reads SYDVKM. The DNA of the CDR3 is TGTGCCAGCAGTCTGACAGGGGTGGCGTATGGCTACACCTTC. It specifies CASSLTGVAYGYTF.

CDR3 DNA sequence: TGTGCCAGCAGCGGGGGACAGGGGTACGGTTCTATTTCACCCCTCCACTTT. This gives the protein CASSGGQGYGSISPLHF. V usage is TRBV9 and J usage is TRBJ1-6; TRBD1 matches at 10 bases. CDR1 is SGDLS, CDR2 YYNGEE, per germline. Trimming removed 3 bases from V and 9 bases from J; junction bases left unmatched: 12. The CDR3 length is 17 residues. Looking up the rest from reference TRBV9 and TRBJ1-6 gives the full variable domain: DSGVTQTPKHLITATGQRVTLRCSPRSGDLSVYWYQQSLDQGLQFLIQYYNGEERAKGNILERFSAQQFPDLHSELNLSSLELGDSALYFCASSGGQGYGSISPLHFGNGTRLTVT.

V gene TRBV7-2 combines with J gene TRBJ2-7; D is possibly TRBD2 (6 bases). Trimming shortened V by 4 bases and J by 2 bases, and 12 bases separated the two germline ends. The CDR3 loop spans 14 amino acids. The germline CDR1 and CDR2 sequences are SGHTA and FQGNSA. The CDR3 loop reads CASSYRWEAYEQYF. CDR3 in DNA: TGTGCCAGCAGCTACAGGTGGGAGGCCTACGAGCAGTACTTC.

With regard to this clone: A much larger clone lies a single base off, so this may be a read error. The sample carries other DNA sequences with the same CDR3. This chain uses TRBV5-6 with TRBJ2-7; 10 positions match TRBD1. The CDR3 is 14 amino acids. V was pared by 4 bases and J by 2 bases, with 3 bases of the junction left unmatched. CDR1 and CDR2 from the germline V gene are SGHDT and YYEEEE. This CDR3 reads CASSPGQGAYEQYF. CDR3 bases: TGTGCCAGCAGCCCCGGACAGGGGGCCTACGAGCAGTACTTC. The complete variable domain, with remaining parts taken from reference TRBV5-6 and TRBJ2-7, reads DAGVTQSPTHLIKTRGQQVTLRCSPKSGHDTVSWYQQALGQGPQFIFQYYEEEERQRGNFPDRFSGHQFPNYSSELNVNALLLGDSALYLCASSPGQGAYEQYFGPGTRLTVT.

This clone was found once. The chain links TRBV6-5 to TRBJ2-7; D might be TRBD2 (5 bases). In germline, CDR1 is MNHEY, CDR2 SVGAGI. This CDR3 has 15 residues. V lost 0 bases and J lost 3, with 12 bases in between. CDR3 residues: CASSYSPSGIYEQYF. The DNA for the CDR3 is TGTGCCAGCAGTTACTCCCCGTCGGGGATCTACGAGCAGTACTTC.

The CDR3 sequence: CASSLIEGYEQYF. In nucleotides, the CDR3 is TGTGCCAGCAGCTTAATCGAGGGCTACGAGCAGTACTTC. The chain carries TRBV7-3 and TRBJ2-7, with D maybe TRBD2 (5 bases). Germline CDR1 and CDR2: SGHTA and FQGTGA. The V end lost 1 base, the J end lost 3 bases, and 7 bases lay between the germline ends. The CDR3 covers 13 residues. Together with reference TRBV7-3 and TRBJ2-7, the CDR3 gives the full variable domain: GAGVSQTPSNKVTEKGKYVELRCDPISGHTALYWYRQSLGQGPEFLIYFQGTGAADDSGLPNDRFFAVRPEGSVSTLKIQRTERGDSAVYLCASSLIEGYEQYFGPGTRLTVT.

CDR3 sequence (DNA): TGTGGACAGGCTAGCAGAGGAGGGGCCAACGTCCTGACTTTC. Its protein is CGQASRGGANVLTF. This sequence joins TRBV25-1 and TRBJ2-6; possible D gene TRBD1, 6 bases. The V gene's germline CDR1 is MGHDK and CDR2 SYGVNS. The CDR3 extends over 14 amino acids.

V usage is TRBV5-4 and J usage is TRBJ1-2, with TRBD1 identical over 10 bases. CDR1 is SGHNT and CDR2 is YYREEE in the germline V gene (reference sequence). V trimming: 0 bases; J trimming: 2 bases; junction bases outside the gene matches: 4. This CDR3 contains 16 residues. CDR3 in DNA: TGTGCCAGCAGCTTGGGACAGGGGGCTTCAAACTATGGCTACACCTTC. Its protein is CASSLGQGASNYGYTF. The variable domain in full, with the rest retrieved from reference TRBV5-4 and TRBJ1-2, is ETGVTQSPTHLIKTRGQQVTLRCSSQSGHNTVSWYQQALGQGPQFIFQYYREEENGRGNFPPRFSGLQFPNYSSELNVNALELDDSALYLCASSLGQGASNYGYTFGSGTRLTVV.

With respect to this clone: The same CDR3 arises from other DNA sequences in this sample as well. V and J are TRBV5-1 and TRBJ1-1; no clear D. This CDR3 comprises 11 residues. In germline, CDR1 is SGHRS, CDR2 YFSETQ. V shed 4 bases and J shed 3 bases, with 4 bases lying between them. The CDR3 spells CASSLDTEAFF. CDR3 coding DNA: TGCGCCAGCAGCCTAGACACTGAAGCTTTCTTT.

For this clone: A read error is the likely source, as a far larger clone sits one nucleotide away. The chain joins TRBV7-2 to TRBJ2-7, with D perhaps assigned TRBD1 or TRBD2 (5 bases each). This CDR3 is 14 amino acids long. Germline lookup yields CDR1 SGHTA and CDR2 FQGNSA. CDR3 sequence reads: CVSSSGTGSYEQYF. Here the CDR3 DNA reads TGTGTCAGCAGCTCAGGGACCGGGTCCTACGAGCAGTACTTC.

The chain uses TRBV5-1 and TRBJ2-5; D gene ambiguous. Deletions cut 1 base from V and 1 base from J, with 11 bases between. Germline V gene sequence: CDR1 SGHRS, CDR2 YFSETQ. The CDR3 is 15 residues long. The CDR3 region is CASSLSGNFQETQYF. The DNA for the CDR3 is TGCGCCAGCAGCTTGTCCGGAAATTTCCAAGAGACCCAGTACTTC.

This chain links TRBV30 with TRBJ1-2; possible D gene TRBD1, 6 bases. Trimming took off 3 bases at V and 6 bases at J, with 11 bases between the two ends. The CDR3 extends over 12 amino acids. Germline values: CDR1 GTSNPN, CDR2 SVGIG (reference sequence). CDR3 DNA sequence: TGTGCCTGGAGCGGGGGCGCCCATGGCTACACCTTC. Protein: CAWSGGAHGYTF.

The chain couples TRBV19 to TRBJ1-1; no reliable D call. Trimming took 3 bases from V and 1 from J, leaving 12 bases between them. The germline gives CDR1 LNHDA, CDR2 SQIVND (reference sequence). This CDR3 contains 15 residues. The CDR3 is CASSIRPWTNTEAFF. For the CDR3, the DNA is TGTGCCAGTAGTATTAGGCCCTGGACGAACACTGAAGCTTTCTTT.

This clone was seen ten or more times. Other DNA sequences of this sample code for an identical CDR3. J is TRBJ2-7 and V is TRBV7-2; 8 bases match TRBD1. CDR3 length: 15 amino acids. Germline CDR1 is SGHTA and CDR2 is FQGNSA. V shed 5 bases and J 3 bases; nucleotides not matched to a gene: 9. CDR3 DNA: TGTGCCAGCAGCCCAGGGCCAGGGGGCGTCTACGAGCAGTACTTC. Amino acids: CASSPGPGGVYEQYF. The full variable domain, completed using reference TRBV7-2 and TRBJ2-7, is GAGVSQSPSNKVTEKGKDVELRCDPISGHTALYWYRQSLGQGLEFLIYFQGNSAPDKSGLPSDRFSAERTGGSVSTLTIQRTQQEDSAVYLCASSPGPGGVYEQYFGPGTRLTVT.

The rearrangement uses TRBV14 and TRBJ2-7; TRBD1 aligns across 8 bases. The CDR3 extends over 12 amino acids. Germline assignment: CDR1 SGHDN and CDR2 FVKESK. The trim removed 5 bases at V and 6 bases at J, leaving 3 bases unmatched. CDR3 bases: TGTGCCAGCAGCAGGGACAGGCTCGAGCAGTACTTC. Its translation is CASSRDRLEQYF.

The rearrangement uses TRBV5-1 and TRBJ2-7; D is perhaps TRBD1 (5 bases). This CDR3 has 16 residues. Germline V CDR1 and CDR2: SGHRS, YFSETQ. Deletions cut 4 bases from V and 1 base from J, with 18 bases between. The DNA for the CDR3 is TGCGCCAGCAGCCAACGAGCCCTGACAGCATCCTACGAGCAGTACTTC. It encodes CASSQRALTASYEQYF.

The genes are TRBV12-5 and TRBJ2-3; 13 bases align to TRBD2. Unmatched junction bases numbered 4, after V lost 6 bases and J lost 4 bases. This CDR3 region has 15 residues. The germline V gene has CDR1 LGHNT and CDR2 FRNRAP. In DNA, the CDR3 is TGTGCTAGTGGCTCTGGACTAGCGGGGGCAGATACGCAGTATTTT. It translates to CASGSGLAGADTQYF.

The CDR3 DNA reads as TGTGCCAGCAGCAGGAGGGGTGGAGAAAAACTGTTTTTT. Amino acid sequence: CASSRRGGEKLFF. The chain combines TRBV5-6 with TRBJ1-4; D perhaps matches TRBD1 (5 bases). The CDR3 contains 13 residues. The V gene's germline CDR1 is SGHDT and CDR2 YYEEEE. The V and J ends lost 4 bases and 8 bases respectively, with 12 bases between them.

The chain links TRBV9 to TRBJ2-5, with D perhaps matching TRBD2 (5 bases). The germline CDR1 and CDR2 sequences are SGDLS and YYNGEE. The length of the CDR3 is 15 residues. V dropped 6 bases and J dropped 2 bases, with 17 bases sitting between them. CDR3 nucleotides: TGTGCCAGCATGAAGGAGGCGCCCCGGCAAGAGACCCAGTACTTC. Amino acids: CASMKEAPRQETQYF.

Only a few counts were recorded for this clone. V and J are TRBV27 and TRBJ2-5; 7 positions agree with TRBD2. Looked up from germline, CDR1 is MNHEY and CDR2 is SMNVEV (reference sequence). There are 15 residues in the CDR3. With V trimmed by 1 base and J by 5 bases, 7 bases remained unmatched. CDR3 loop: CASSLYPPGGETQYF. DNA of the CDR3: TGTGCCAGCAGTTTATACCCCCCCGGGGGGGAGACCCAGTACTTC.